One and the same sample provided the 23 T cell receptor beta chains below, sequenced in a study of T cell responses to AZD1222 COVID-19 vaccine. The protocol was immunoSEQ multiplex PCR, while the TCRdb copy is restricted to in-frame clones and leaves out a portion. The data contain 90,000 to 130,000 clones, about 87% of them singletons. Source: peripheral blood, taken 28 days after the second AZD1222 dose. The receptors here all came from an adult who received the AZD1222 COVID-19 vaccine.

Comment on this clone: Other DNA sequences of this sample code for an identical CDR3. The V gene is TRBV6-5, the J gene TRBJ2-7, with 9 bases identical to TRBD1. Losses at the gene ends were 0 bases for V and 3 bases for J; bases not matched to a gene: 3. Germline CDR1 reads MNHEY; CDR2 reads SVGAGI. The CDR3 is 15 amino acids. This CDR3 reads CASSYSGTGLYEQYF. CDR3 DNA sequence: TGTGCCAGCAGTTACTCAGGGACAGGGCTCTACGAGCAGTACTTC.

As DNA, the CDR3 is TGTGCCAGTAGTATCTTGGGGGCCTTGATGAACACTGAAGCTTTCTTT. This codes for CASSILGALMNTEAFF. The V call is TRBV19, the J call TRBJ1-1, with a weak D call TRBD1 (6 bases). In germline, CDR1 is LNHDA, CDR2 SQIVND (reference sequence). The CDR3 runs to 16 residues. Trimming removed 3 bases from V and 0 bases from J, with 14 bases in between.

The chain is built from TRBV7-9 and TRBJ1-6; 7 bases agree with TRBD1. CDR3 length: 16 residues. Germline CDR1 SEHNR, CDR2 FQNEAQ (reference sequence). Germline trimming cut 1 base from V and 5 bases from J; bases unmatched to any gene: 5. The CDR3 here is CASSLGDGTDNSPLHF. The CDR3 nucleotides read TGTGCCAGCAGCTTAGGGGACGGGACAGATAATTCACCCCTCCACTTT. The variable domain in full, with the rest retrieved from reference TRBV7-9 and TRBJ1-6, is DTGVSQNPRHKITKRGQNVTFRCDPISEHNRLYWYRQTLGQGPEFLTYFQNEAQLEKSRLLSDRFSAERPKGSFSTLEIQRTEQGDSAMYLCASSLGDGTDNSPLHFGNGTRLTVT.

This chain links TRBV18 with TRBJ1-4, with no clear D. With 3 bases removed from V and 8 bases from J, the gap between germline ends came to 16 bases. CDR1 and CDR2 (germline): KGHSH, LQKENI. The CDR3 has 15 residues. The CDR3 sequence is CASSPAGQTGEKLFF. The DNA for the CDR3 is TGTGCCAGCTCACCCGCGGGCCAAACGGGGGAAAAACTGTTTTTT.

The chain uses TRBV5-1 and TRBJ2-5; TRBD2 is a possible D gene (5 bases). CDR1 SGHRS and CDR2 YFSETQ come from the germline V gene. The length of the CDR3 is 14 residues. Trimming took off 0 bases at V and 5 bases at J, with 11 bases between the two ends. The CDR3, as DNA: TGCGCCAGCAGCTTGGCTGCCGGGGTGGAGACCCAGTACTTC. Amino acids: CASSLAAGVETQYF.

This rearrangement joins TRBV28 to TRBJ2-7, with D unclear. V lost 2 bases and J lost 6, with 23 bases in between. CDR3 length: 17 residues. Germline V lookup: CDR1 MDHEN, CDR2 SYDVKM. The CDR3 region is CASSLAGPGSGMVEQYF. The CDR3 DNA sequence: TGTGCCAGCAGTTTAGCCGGCCCGGGTAGTGGCATGGTCGAGCAGTACTTC.

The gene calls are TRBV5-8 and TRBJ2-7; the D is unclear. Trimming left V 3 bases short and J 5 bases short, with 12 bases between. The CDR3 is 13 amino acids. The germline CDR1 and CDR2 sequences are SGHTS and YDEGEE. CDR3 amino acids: CASSSWMGHEQYF. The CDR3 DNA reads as TGTGCCAGCAGCTCCTGGATGGGCCACGAGCAGTACTTC. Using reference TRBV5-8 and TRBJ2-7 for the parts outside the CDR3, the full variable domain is EAGVTQSPTHLIKTRGQQATLRCSPISGHTSVYWYQQALGLGLQFLLWYDEGEERNRGNFPPRFSGRQFPNYSSELNVNALELEDSALYLCASSSWMGHEQYFGPGTRLTVT.

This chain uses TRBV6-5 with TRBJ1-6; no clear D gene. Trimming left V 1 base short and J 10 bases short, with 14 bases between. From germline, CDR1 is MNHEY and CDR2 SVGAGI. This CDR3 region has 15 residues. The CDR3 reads CASSYYRPSLSPLHF. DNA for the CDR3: TGTGCCAGCAGTTACTACCGTCCCTCTTTATCACCCCTCCACTTT.

DNA of the CDR3: TGTGCCAGCAGTTTATTCTCTGAAAGCTATGGCTACACCTTC. This encodes CASSLFSESYGYTF. V usage is TRBV28 and J usage is TRBJ1-2; D uncertain. The CDR3 has 14 residues. Trimming took off 1 base at V and 4 bases at J, with 10 bases between the two ends. Germline values: CDR1 MDHEN, CDR2 SYDVKM.

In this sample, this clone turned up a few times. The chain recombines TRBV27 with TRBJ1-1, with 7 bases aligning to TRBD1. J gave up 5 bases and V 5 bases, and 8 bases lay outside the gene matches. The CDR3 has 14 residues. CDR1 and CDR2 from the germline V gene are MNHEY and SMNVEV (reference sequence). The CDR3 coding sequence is TGTGCCAGCAGTCCGATTGTCAGGGGGACTGAAGCTTTCTTT. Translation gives CASSPIVRGTEAFF.

The CDR3 protein is CASSMSERKEQYF. In nucleotides, the CDR3 is TGTGCCAGCAGTATGTCTGAGCGTAAGGAGCAGTACTTC. The genes are TRBV3-1 (or the pseudogene TRBV3-2) and TRBJ2-7; no firm D call. Germline V lookup: CDR1 LGHDT, CDR2 YNNKEL (reference sequence). The CDR3 covers 13 residues. Trimming removed 6 bases from V and 7 bases from J, with 16 bases in between.

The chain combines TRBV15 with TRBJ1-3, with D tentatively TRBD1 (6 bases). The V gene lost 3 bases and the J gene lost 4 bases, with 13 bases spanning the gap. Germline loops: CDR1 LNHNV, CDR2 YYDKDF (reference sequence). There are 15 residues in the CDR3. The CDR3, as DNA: TGTGCCACCAGCAGGATGGAGACAGGAGGAAACACCATATATTTT. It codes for CATSRMETGGNTIYF.

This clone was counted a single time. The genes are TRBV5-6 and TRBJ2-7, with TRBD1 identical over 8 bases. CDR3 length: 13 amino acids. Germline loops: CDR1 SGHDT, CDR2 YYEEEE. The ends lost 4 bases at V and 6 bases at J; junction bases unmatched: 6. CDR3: CASSGDRTIEQYF. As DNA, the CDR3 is TGTGCCAGCAGCGGGGACAGGACCATCGAGCAGTACTTC.

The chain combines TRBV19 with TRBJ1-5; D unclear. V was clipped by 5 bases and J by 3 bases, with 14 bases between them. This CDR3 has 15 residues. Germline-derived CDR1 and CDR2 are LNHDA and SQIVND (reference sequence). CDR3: CASSAQSNPNQPQHF. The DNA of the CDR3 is TGTGCCAGTAGTGCACAGTCTAACCCCAATCAGCCCCAGCATTTT.

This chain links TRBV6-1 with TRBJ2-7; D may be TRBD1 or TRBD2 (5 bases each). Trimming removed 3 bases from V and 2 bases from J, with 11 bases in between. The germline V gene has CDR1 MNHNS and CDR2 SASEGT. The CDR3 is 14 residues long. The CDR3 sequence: CASSEGVRAYEQYF. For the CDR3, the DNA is TGTGCCAGCAGTGAGGGGGTCAGGGCCTACGAGCAGTACTTC.

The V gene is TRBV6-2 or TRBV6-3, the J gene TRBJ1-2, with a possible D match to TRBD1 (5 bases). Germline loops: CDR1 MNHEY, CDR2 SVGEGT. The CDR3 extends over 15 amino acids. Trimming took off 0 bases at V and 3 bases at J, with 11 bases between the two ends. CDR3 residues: CASSYSKGAHYGYTF. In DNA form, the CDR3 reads TGTGCCAGCAGTTACTCGAAAGGGGCCCACTATGGCTACACCTTC.

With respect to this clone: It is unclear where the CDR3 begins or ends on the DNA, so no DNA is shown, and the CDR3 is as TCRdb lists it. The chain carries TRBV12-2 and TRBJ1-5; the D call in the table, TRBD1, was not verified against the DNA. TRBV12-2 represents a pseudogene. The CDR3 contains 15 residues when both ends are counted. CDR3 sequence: CASRLVGQGNQPQHF.

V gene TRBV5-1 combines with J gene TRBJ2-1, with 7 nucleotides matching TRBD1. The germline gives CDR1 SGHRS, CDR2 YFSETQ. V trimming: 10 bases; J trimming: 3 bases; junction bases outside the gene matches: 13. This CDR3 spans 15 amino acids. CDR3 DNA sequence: TGCGCCTCACGTGTCGGGACAGCCATCTACAATGAGCAGTTCTTC. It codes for CASRVGTAIYNEQFF.

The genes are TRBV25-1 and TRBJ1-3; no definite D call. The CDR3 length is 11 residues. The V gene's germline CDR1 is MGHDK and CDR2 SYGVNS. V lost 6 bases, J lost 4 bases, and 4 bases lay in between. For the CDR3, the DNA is TGTGCCAGCAGATACGGAAACACCATATATTTT. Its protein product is CASRYGNTIYF.

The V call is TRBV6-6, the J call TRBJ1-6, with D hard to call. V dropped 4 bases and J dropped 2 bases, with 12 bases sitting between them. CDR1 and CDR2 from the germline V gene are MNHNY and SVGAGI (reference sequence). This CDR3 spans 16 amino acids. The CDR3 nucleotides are TGTGCCAGCAGTTCGTCGGCAGGTCCCTATAATTCACCCCTCCACTTT. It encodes CASSSSAGPYNSPLHF.

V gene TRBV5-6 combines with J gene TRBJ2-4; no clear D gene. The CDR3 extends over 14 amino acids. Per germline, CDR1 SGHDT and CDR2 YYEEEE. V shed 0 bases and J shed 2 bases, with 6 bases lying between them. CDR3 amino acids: CASSLGHSKNIQYF. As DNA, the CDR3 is TGTGCCAGCAGCTTGGGACATTCCAAAAACATTCAGTACTTC.

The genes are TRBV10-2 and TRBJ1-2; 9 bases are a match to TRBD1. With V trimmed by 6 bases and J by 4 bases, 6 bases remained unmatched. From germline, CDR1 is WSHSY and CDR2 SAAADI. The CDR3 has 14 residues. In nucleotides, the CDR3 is TGCGCCAGCAGCACAGGGGGCTCGGGCTATGGCTACACCTTC. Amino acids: CASSTGGSGYGYTF.

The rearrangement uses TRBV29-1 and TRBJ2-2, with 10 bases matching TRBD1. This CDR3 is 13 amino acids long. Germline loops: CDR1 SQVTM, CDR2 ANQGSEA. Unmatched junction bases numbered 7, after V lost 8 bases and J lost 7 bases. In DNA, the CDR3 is TGCAGCACGCGGGGACAGGGGCACGGGGAGCTGTTTTTT. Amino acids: CSTRGQGHGELFF.